A single sample gave rise to the 29 T cell receptor beta chains below, sequenced in a study of cytomegalovirus exposure and HLA in healthy donors. PCR was performed using 60 Vbeta and 13 Jbeta primers. This table comes from immunoSEQ multiplex PCR, and its TCRdb copy is limited to in-frame clones, with some not included. This sample has around 120,000 clones, with approximately 68% found just once. The sample comprised PBMCs. These receptor sequences come from a man aged 25-45 years in good health and CMV-seropositive.

This chain uses TRBV27 with TRBJ1-2; 7 bases agree with TRBD1. Germline CDR1 reads MNHEY; CDR2 reads SMNVEV (reference sequence). Losses at the gene ends were 6 bases for V and 8 bases for J; bases not matched to a gene: 9. CDR3 size: 13 residues. The CDR3 DNA reads as TGTGCCAGCAGGCTTGTTACAGGGGTCGGCTACACCTTC. It is translated as CASRLVTGVGYTF.

This clone was detected a few times. V usage is TRBV2 and J usage is TRBJ2-1; D is possibly TRBD1 (6 bases). In germline, CDR1 is SNHLY, CDR2 FYNNEI. The V gene lost 3 bases and the J gene lost 6 bases, with 24 bases spanning the gap. This CDR3 comprises 18 residues. The CDR3 DNA reads as TGTGCCAGCAGTGACAGGGGATTCTGGGCTAGGGATTTCAATGAGCAGTTCTTC. Its translation: CASSDRGFWARDFNEQFF. The complete variable domain, with remaining parts taken from reference TRBV2 and TRBJ2-1, reads EPEVTQTPSHQVTQMGQEVILRCVPISNHLYFYWYRQILGQKVEFLVSFYNNEISEKSEIFDDQFSVERPDGSNFTLKIRSTKLEDSAMYFCASSDRGFWARDFNEQFFGPGTRLTVL.

The V call is TRBV6-5, the J call TRBJ2-1; D may be TRBD2 (5 bases). CDR1 is MNHEY and CDR2 is SVGAGI in the germline V gene. Trimming stripped 7 bases from V and 8 bases from J, with 18 bases between. CDR3 length equals 14 residues. CDR3 amino acids: CASTLLGERDEQFF. CDR3 nucleotide sequence: TGTGCCAGCACTCTCCTCGGGGAGAGGGATGAGCAGTTCTTC.

This chain uses TRBV6-1 with TRBJ1-1; 8 bases line up with TRBD1. This CDR3 comprises 16 residues. From germline, CDR1 is MNHNS and CDR2 SASEGT. With V trimmed by 2 bases and J by 7 bases, 12 bases remained unmatched. The CDR3 nucleotides are TGTGCCAGCAGTGAACAGCTTTTTGGGACAGGAGTTGAAGCTTTCTTT. Its translation: CASSEQLFGTGVEAFF.

This chain connects TRBV6-6 to TRBJ1-5; 9 nucleotides match TRBD1. Germline-derived CDR1 and CDR2 are MNHNY and SVGAGI (reference sequence). The CDR3 loop spans 16 amino acids. With 8 bases clipped from V and 3 bases from J, the junction kept 11 bases outside the gene matches. The CDR3, as DNA: TGTGCCAGCGTTAACACCGGGACAGGGCACAATCAGCCCCAGCATTTT. This sequence encodes CASVNTGTGHNQPQHF.

This chain joins TRBV10-1 and TRBJ1-1; D perhaps matches TRBD1 (5 bases). With 2 bases removed from V and 5 bases from J, the gap between germline ends came to 9 bases. The germline V gene has CDR1 WNHNN and CDR2 SYGVQD (reference sequence). There are 13 residues in the CDR3. CDR3 DNA: TGCGCCAGCAGTGAGATTCGGGGGACTGAAGCTTTCTTT. This sequence encodes CASSEIRGTEAFF.

The chain carries TRBV7-9 and TRBJ1-2; 9 bases fit TRBD1. CDR3 size: 13 residues. After removal of 5 bases from V and 5 bases from J, the junction contained 3 bases not matched to a gene. The V gene's germline CDR1 is SEHNR and CDR2 FQNEAQ (reference sequence). This chain's CDR3 is CASSGTGMYGYTF. The CDR3 bases are TGTGCCAGCAGCGGGACAGGGATGTATGGCTACACCTTC.

V and J are TRBV7-9 and TRBJ2-1, with 11 nucleotides matching TRBD2. Looked up from germline, CDR1 is SEHNR and CDR2 is FQNEAQ (reference sequence). After removal of 5 bases from V and 2 bases from J, the junction contained 5 bases not matched to a gene. The CDR3 has 16 residues. CDR3 region: CASSPTSGRAYNEQFF. CDR3 coding DNA: TGTGCCAGCAGCCCCACTAGCGGGAGAGCCTACAATGAGCAGTTCTTC. The full variable domain, in which reference TRBV7-9 and TRBJ2-1 provide the parts outside the CDR3, is DTGVSQNPRHKITKRGQNVTFRCDPISEHNRLYWYRQTLGQGPEFLTYFQNEAQLEKSRLLSDRFSAERPKGSFSTLEIQRTEQGDSAMYLCASSPTSGRAYNEQFFGPGTRLTVL.

The CDR3 bases are TGTGCCAGCCAGGGGGTCGATGAAAAACTGTTTTTT. Amino acids: CASQGVDEKLFF. This chain connects TRBV28 to TRBJ1-4; 7 nucleotides agree with TRBD1. The CDR3 consists of 12 residues. Trimming at V came to 8 bases and at J to 6 bases, leaving 3 bases not matched to a gene. Germline lookup yields CDR1 MDHEN and CDR2 SYDVKM.

V is TRBV7-8 and J is TRBJ2-3; 11 nucleotides line up with TRBD2. This CDR3 region has 18 residues. Germline V lookup: CDR1 SGHVS, CDR2 FQNEAQ. V shed 6 bases and J 4 bases; nucleotides not matched to a gene: 15. In DNA form, the CDR3 reads TGTGCCAGCAGGGAATTTAGCGGGAGGGCTTTTCGCTCAGATACGCAGTATTTT. Translation gives CASREFSGRAFRSDTQYF.

This clone was recorded a few times. CDR3 protein: CASSIDRWNTEAFF. The CDR3 bases are TGTGCCAGTAGTATAGATCGGTGGAACACTGAAGCTTTCTTT. The J gene is TRBJ1-1, the V gene TRBV19; no reliable D call. CDR3 size: 14 residues. V lost 0 bases and J 1 base, leaving 6 bases between the germline ends. CDR1 is LNHDA and CDR2 is SQIVND in the germline V gene (reference sequence).

The chain recombines TRBV13 with TRBJ2-5; 7 bases are a match to TRBD1. V trimming: 4 bases; J trimming: 3 bases; junction bases outside the gene matches: 14. In germline, CDR1 is PRHDT, CDR2 FYEKMQ (reference sequence). The CDR3 length is 17 residues. The CDR3 nucleotides read TGTGCCAGCAGCTCACCCCCCGGGACAGTCTTGGAAGAGACCCAGTACTTC. The encoded protein is CASSSPPGTVLEETQYF.

This clone was seen only a few times. As DNA, the CDR3 is TGCGCCAGCAGCCAAGTCTACCTAAAGGCGGGGGGCGGGGGCTACACCTTC. This translates into CASSQVYLKAGGGGYTF. This chain joins TRBV4-3 and TRBJ1-2; TRBD1 is a possible D gene (6 bases). The V end lost 1 base, the J end lost 8 bases, and 23 bases lay between the germline ends. The CDR3 covers 17 residues. Germline V lookup: CDR1 LGHNA, CDR2 YSLEER.

The V gene is TRBV6-1, the J gene TRBJ2-7, with D possibly matching TRBD2 (5 bases). V was pared by 5 bases and J by 0 bases, with 11 bases between. Germline CDR1 MNHNS, CDR2 SASEGT. The CDR3 runs to 14 residues. This CDR3 reads CASSSERTSYEQYF. CDR3 nucleotide sequence: TGTGCCAGCAGTTCTGAGCGGACCTCCTACGAGCAGTACTTC.

CDR3 residues: CASSFGMEQFF. The CDR3 DNA is TGTGCCAGCAGCTTCGGTATGGAGCAGTTCTTC. The chain has TRBV5-8 and TRBJ2-1; D unresolved. The CDR3 is 11 amino acids. The ends were cut back, 2 bases at V and 10 bases at J, with 7 bases in the middle. CDR1 SGHTS and CDR2 YDEGEE come from the germline V gene.

This chain connects TRBV7-2 to TRBJ2-5; D gene ambiguous. CDR3 length: 11 amino acids. V shed 4 bases and J shed 5 bases, with 5 bases lying between them. Looked up from germline, CDR1 is SGHTA and CDR2 is FQGNSA. CDR3 protein: CASSSRETQYF. The DNA of the CDR3 is TGTGCCAGCAGCTCCCGGGAGACCCAGTACTTC.

The chain carries TRBV16 and TRBJ2-2; D is unclear. With 1 base removed from V and 2 bases from J, the gap between germline ends came to 5 bases. The CDR3 runs 14 residues. CDR1 and CDR2 (germline): KGHSY, FQNENV. The CDR3 coding sequence is TGTGCCAGCAGCCAATTAACTAACACCGGGGAGCTGTTTTTT. Residues: CASSQLTNTGELFF.

The V and J genes are TRBV5-1 and TRBJ2-5; the match to TRBD2 covers 10 bases. The V gene end was trimmed by 3 bases and the J gene end by 3 bases; junction bases not matched to a gene: 5. The CDR3 is made up of 15 amino acids. Germline V gene lookup returns CDR1 SGHRS and CDR2 YFSETQ. The CDR3 reads CASSSPGLAKETQYF. In nucleotides, the CDR3 is TGCGCCAGCAGCTCTCCGGGACTAGCGAAAGAGACCCAGTACTTC.

CDR3 sequence: CASKPIRGTEAFF. CDR3 coding DNA: TGTGCCAGCAAACCCATCAGGGGAACTGAAGCTTTCTTT. The chain employs TRBV5-4 and TRBJ1-1; weak D call: TRBD1 (6 bases). Between the trimmed V and J ends, which lost 6 bases and 5 bases, there was a span of 14 bases. The CDR3 runs to 13 residues. The germline V gene encodes CDR1 SGHNT and CDR2 YYREEE (reference sequence).

J is TRBJ1-1 and V is TRBV10-3; 7 nucleotides line up with TRBD1. The V gene's germline CDR1 is ENHRY and CDR2 SYGVKD. The CDR3 is made up of 16 amino acids. V lost 5 bases to trimming and J lost 3 bases; unmatched junction nucleotides: 12. In DNA form, the CDR3 reads TGTGCCATCAGTATGAGTCAAGGGGGCAGAGACACTGAAGCTTTCTTT. It codes for CAISMSQGGRDTEAFF.

In DNA, the CDR3 is TGCGCCAGCAGCCCTCTGACTAGCGGGAACAATGAGCAGTTCTTC. Protein: CASSPLTSGNNEQFF. The chain employs TRBV5-1 and TRBJ2-1, with 11 bases that match TRBD2. Germline V CDR1 and CDR2: SGHRS, YFSETQ. This CDR3 contains 15 residues. J lost 5 bases, V lost 4 bases, and 5 bases had no gene match. Full variable domain (rest looked up from reference TRBV5-1 and TRBJ2-1): KAGVTQTPRYLIKTRGQQVTLSCSPISGHRSVSWYQQTPGQGLQFLFEYFSETQRNKGNFPGRFSGRQFSNSRSEMNVSTLELGDSALYLCASSPLTSGNNEQFFGPGTRLTVL.

About this clone itself: An end of the junction differs from the germline gene, which may be a read error. This chain uses TRBV7-9 with TRBJ2-7; D is uncertain. The CDR3 is 11 residues long. CDR1 and CDR2 from the germline V gene are SEHNR and FQNEAQ (reference sequence). The CDR3 here is CSSSLLHEQYF. As DNA, the CDR3 is TGTTCCAGCAGCTTACTCCACGAGCAGTACTTC.

The chain uses TRBV7-6 and TRBJ2-7; TRBD2 aligns across 10 bases. CDR3 size: 15 residues. The germline CDR1 and CDR2 sequences are SGHVS and FNYEAQ. V shed 8 bases, J shed 3 bases, and the junction held 10 bases outside the gene matches. For the CDR3, the DNA is TGTGCCAGCTCCGCAGCGGGAGGGGGCCTCTACGAGCAGTACTTC. Its translation is CASSAAGGGLYEQYF.

In this sample, this clone turned up a few times. The rearrangement links TRBV7-2 to TRBJ2-7, with 8 positions matching TRBD1. The ends lost 5 bases at V and 3 bases at J; junction bases unmatched: 9. Germline loops: CDR1 SGHTA, CDR2 FQGNSA. This CDR3 has 15 amino acids. The CDR3 bases are TGTGCCAGCAGCAGGGACCGGGACAGGCTCTACGAGCAGTACTTC. It specifies CASSRDRDRLYEQYF.

The chain recombines TRBV7-2 with TRBJ2-1; tentative D call: TRBD2 (5 bases). Germline-derived CDR1 and CDR2 are SGHTA and FQGNSA. This CDR3 comprises 14 residues. The V gene lost 2 bases and the J gene lost 6 bases, with 11 bases spanning the gap. This chain's CDR3 is CASSLRDFVNEQFF. CDR3 coding DNA: TGTGCCAGCAGCTTACGGGATTTTGTCAATGAGCAGTTCTTC. Filled out from reference TRBV7-2 and TRBJ2-1, the complete variable domain reads GAGVSQSPSNKVTEKGKDVELRCDPISGHTALYWYRQSLGQGLEFLIYFQGNSAPDKSGLPSDRFSAERTGGSVSTLTIQRTQQEDSAVYLCASSLRDFVNEQFFGPGTRLTVL.

The chain joins TRBV9 to TRBJ2-1, with a tentative D call TRBD1 (8 bases). Trimming left V 4 bases short and J 7 bases short, with 21 bases between. The CDR3 contains 16 residues. Germline CDR1 SGDLS, CDR2 YYNGEE. The CDR3: CASSTGGGGVGNEQFF. CDR3 in DNA: TGTGCCAGCAGCACAGGGGGGGGAGGGGTGGGGAATGAGCAGTTCTTC. The full variable domain, with the rest looked up from reference TRBV9 and TRBJ2-1, is DSGVTQTPKHLITATGQRVTLRCSPRSGDLSVYWYQQSLDQGLQFLIQYYNGEERAKGNILERFSAQQFPDLHSELNLSSLELGDSALYFCASSTGGGGVGNEQFFGPGTRLTVL.

This clone was seen a single time. V usage is TRBV6-1 and J usage is TRBJ1-5; tentatively, D is TRBD1 (5 bases). Looked up from germline, CDR1 is MNHNS and CDR2 is SASEGT. V lost 3 bases and J lost 1, with 10 bases in between. This CDR3 region has 15 residues. Here the CDR3 reads CASSDPGGSNQPQHF. The CDR3 DNA follows: TGTGCCAGCAGTGACCCTGGGGGGAGCAATCAGCCCCAGCATTTT.

This clone was detected a few times. The DNA of the CDR3 is TGTGCCAGCAGTTTATTCGGGGGTTTAAGGACTAGCGGATACAATGAGCAGTTCTTC. This translates into CASSLFGGLRTSGYNEQFF. The rearrangement uses TRBV28 and TRBJ2-1; 10 nucleotides align to TRBD2. The CDR3 sequence is 19 residues long. The V and J ends lost 1 base and 4 bases, in that order; junction bases with no gene match: 13. Looked up from germline, CDR1 is MDHEN and CDR2 is SYDVKM.

Points on this clone: One end of the junction varies from germline; a read error may be responsible. The rearrangement uses TRBV7-9 and TRBJ1-2; 9 bases are a match to TRBD1. CDR1 is SEHNR and CDR2 is FQNEAQ in the germline V gene (reference sequence). The length of the CDR3 is 14 residues. CDR3 in DNA: TGTTCCAGCAGCTTAGTACAGGGGGCTAACGGCTACACCTTC. Its translation: CSSSLVQGANGYTF.